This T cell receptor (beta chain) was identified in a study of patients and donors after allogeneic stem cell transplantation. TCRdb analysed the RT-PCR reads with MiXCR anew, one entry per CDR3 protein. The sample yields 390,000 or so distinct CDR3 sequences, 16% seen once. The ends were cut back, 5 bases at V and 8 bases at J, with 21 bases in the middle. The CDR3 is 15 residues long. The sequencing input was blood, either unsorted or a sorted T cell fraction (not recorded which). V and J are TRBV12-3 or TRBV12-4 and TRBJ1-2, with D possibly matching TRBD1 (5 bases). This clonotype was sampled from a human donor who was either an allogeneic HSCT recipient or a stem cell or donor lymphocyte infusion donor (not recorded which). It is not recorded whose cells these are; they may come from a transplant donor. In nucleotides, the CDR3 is TGTGCCAGCAGTCCCTCAGGGAATGGCGGCGGAGGCTACACCTTC. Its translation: CASSPSGNGGGGYTF.